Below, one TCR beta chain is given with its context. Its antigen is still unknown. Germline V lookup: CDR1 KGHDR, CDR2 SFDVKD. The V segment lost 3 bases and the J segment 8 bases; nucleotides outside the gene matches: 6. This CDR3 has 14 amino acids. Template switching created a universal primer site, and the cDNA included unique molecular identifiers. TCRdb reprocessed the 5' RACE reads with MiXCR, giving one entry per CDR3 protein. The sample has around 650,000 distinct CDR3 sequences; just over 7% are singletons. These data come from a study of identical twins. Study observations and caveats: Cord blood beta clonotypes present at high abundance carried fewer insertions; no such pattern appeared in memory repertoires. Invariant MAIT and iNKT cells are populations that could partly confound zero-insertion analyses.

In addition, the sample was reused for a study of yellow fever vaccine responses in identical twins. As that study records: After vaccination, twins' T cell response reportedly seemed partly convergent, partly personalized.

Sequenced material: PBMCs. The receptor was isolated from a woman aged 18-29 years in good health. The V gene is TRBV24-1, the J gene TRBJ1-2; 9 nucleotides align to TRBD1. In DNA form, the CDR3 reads TGTGCCACCAGTGATCCGGGACAGGGTAGCGGCTACACCTTC. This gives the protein CATSDPGQGSGYTF.